This T cell receptor beta chain is drawn from a study of T-cell reconstitution after alpha-beta-depleted transplantation in children (TCRdb year 2016). Describing the broader study: The study quantitatively tracked T-cell immune reconstitution after TCRalphabeta/CD19-depleted allogeneic hematopoietic cell transplantation in children using TCR repertoire profiling.

Looking up the germline V gene (reference sequence) yields CDR1 MNHEY and CDR2 SMNVEV. V is shortened by 6 bases, J by 5 bases, and the region joining them spans 10 bases. The CDR3 runs 12 amino acids, cysteine and phenylalanine included. Here the CDR3 DNA is all that survives: 36 bases in frame from base 1. To prepare the library, PCR was applied. The data were produced on an Illumina HiSeq 2500. To normalize quantification of the TCRbeta repertoire, the TCR libraries were built with molecular barcoding that relied on unique molecular identifiers. The public sequencing data were trimmed at Q25 with fastp and processed into clonotypes with MiXCR by TCRdb, which kept only in-frame beta chains. Under each unique CDR3 protein, matching rows form one entry showing the most common genes and DNA. Counted in this sample were some 280,000 distinct CDR3 sequences; more than 9% of them appeared once. Around 10% of the sample belongs to the ten largest clones.

This clonotype occurred many times. The target of this receptor is not known. No much larger clonotype is one base removed from it; base qualities were not supplied. The sample consisted of PBMCs from the stem cell graft donor, taken from the stem cell graft. The chain is assembled from TRBV27 and TRBJ2-5; the D gene lacks a confident call. The origin of this receptor is a human donor who donated a stem cell graft to a child with SCID. The CDR3 sequence is CASSSNGETQYF. The nucleotide sequence is TGTGCCAGCAGCTCGAACGGGGAGACCCAGTACTTC.